The 26 T cell receptor beta chains presented below share a single source sample, sequenced in a study of T cells in Graves' hyperthyroidism and ophthalmopathy. RNA transcripts yielded amplified TCR beta CDR3 regions. The primer set for the first-round RT-PCR of the TCR CDR3 was HTBI. Each CDR3 protein gets one entry after TCRdb re-called the multiplex PCR reads with MiXCR. The sample shows hundreds of thousands of distinct CDR3 sequences, over 11% of them seen only once. Sequenced sample: blood. The receptor set was obtained from a man over 45 with Graves' ophthalmopathy.

The chain joins TRBV9 to TRBJ2-7; D gene uncertain. Trimming cost V 4 bases and J 3 bases, with 17 bases left between them. From germline, CDR1 is SGDLS and CDR2 YYNGEE. CDR3 size: 15 residues. In DNA form, the CDR3 reads TGTGCCAGCAGCTTTGGCAGCTCGACATTCTACGAGCAGTACTTC. As protein: CASSFGSSTFYEQYF.

This clonotype was counted at least ten times. The chain carries TRBV6-1 and TRBJ1-4, with a possible D match to TRBD1 (5 bases). V gave up 6 bases and J gave up 7 bases, with 12 bases separating them. This CDR3 region has 13 residues. Germline CDR1 reads MNHNS; CDR2 reads SASEGT. CDR3 bases: TGTGCCAGCAGCCGTGACAGTGGTGAAAAACTGTTTTTT. As protein: CASSRDSGEKLFF.

In this sample, this clonotype turned up many times. In DNA form, the CDR3 reads TGTGCCAGCAGTCCCCCGGGACAGGGGGCCAACGAGCAGTACTTC. Protein sequence: CASSPPGQGANEQYF. The rearrangement uses TRBV6-2 or TRBV6-3 and TRBJ2-7, with 12 bases matching TRBD1. The CDR3 extends over 15 amino acids. Germline CDR1 reads MNHEY; CDR2 reads SVGEGT. The J segment lost 5 bases and the V segment lost 5 bases, leaving 7 bases of the junction unmatched.

V usage is TRBV19 and J usage is TRBJ2-7, with 8 positions matching TRBD2. Germline CDR1 and CDR2: LNHDA and SQIVND (reference sequence). There are 15 residues in the CDR3. V was clipped by 5 bases and J by 7 bases; unmatched bases: 13. CDR3 amino acids: CASSVLGRGGREQYF. DNA for the CDR3: TGTGCCAGTAGTGTCCTCGGCCGGGGGGGGCGAGAGCAGTACTTC.

The rearrangement links TRBV4-1 to TRBJ2-4, with 7 bases aligning to TRBD1. V shed 3 bases, J shed 1 base, and the junction held 3 bases outside the gene matches. The CDR3 has 15 residues. Germline V gene sequence: CDR1 MGHRA, CDR2 YSYEKL. The DNA for the CDR3 is TGCGCCAGCAGCCAGAACAGGGGTGCCAAAAACATTCAGTACTTC. This codes for CASSQNRGAKNIQYF.

The chain links TRBV7-3 to TRBJ2-7, with 8 bases lining up with TRBD1. The CDR3 has 15 amino acids. V was pared by 5 bases and J by 4 bases, with 10 bases of the junction left unmatched. Germline CDR1 and CDR2: SGHTA and FQGTGA. The CDR3: CASSPSGTGLYEQYF. The CDR3 bases are TGTGCCAGCAGCCCGTCCGGGACAGGTCTTTACGAGCAGTACTTC.

The J gene is TRBJ2-7, the V gene TRBV2; D remains ambiguous. CDR3 length: 11 residues. Per germline, CDR1 SNHLY and CDR2 FYNNEI. Trimming removed 3 bases from V and 6 bases from J, with 6 bases in between. The CDR3 coding sequence is TGTGCCAGCAGTGAGATTAGCGAGCAGTACTTC. Its translation is CASSEISEQYF. The full variable domain, its missing parts supplied by reference TRBV2 and TRBJ2-7, is EPEVTQTPSHQVTQMGQEVILRCVPISNHLYFYWYRQILGQKVEFLVSFYNNEISEKSEIFDDQFSVERPDGSNFTLKIRSTKLEDSAMYFCASSEISEQYFGPGTRLTVT.

This clonotype has a count of ten or more. The CDR3 coding sequence is TGCGCCAGCAGCCGCAAGGACAGGTGGACGAGCTCCTACAATGAGCAGTTCTTC. Its protein is CASSRKDRWTSSYNEQFF. V is TRBV5-1 and J is TRBJ2-1; 7 positions match TRBD1. The CDR3 consists of 18 residues. CDR1 and CDR2 (germline): SGHRS, YFSETQ. With V trimmed by 4 bases and J by 0 bases, 13 bases remained unmatched.

In its sample, this clonotype was seen many times. The chain carries TRBV6-2 or TRBV6-3 and TRBJ2-1; 11 bases agree with TRBD2. The CDR3 has 16 amino acids. Germline V gives CDR1 MNHEY, CDR2 SVGEGT. V was pared by 6 bases and J by 7 bases, with 11 bases of the junction left unmatched. The CDR3 DNA is TGTGCCAGCAGACGAACCCTCTTAGCGGGAGGGAATGAGCAGTTCTTC. Amino acid sequence: CASRRTLLAGGNEQFF.

This chain links TRBV7-6 with TRBJ1-6, with 9 bases fitting TRBD1. The germline CDR1 and CDR2 sequences are SGHVS and FNYEAQ. Germline trimming cut 5 bases from V and 7 bases from J; bases unmatched to any gene: 9. This CDR3 is 16 amino acids long. In DNA form, the CDR3 reads TGTGCCAGCAGCCCCGGGACAGGGATGGGCAATTCACCCCTCCACTTT. This codes for CASSPGTGMGNSPLHF.

The chain recombines TRBV2 with TRBJ2-4; D is perhaps TRBD1 (5 bases). The CDR3 length is 15 residues. Germline values: CDR1 SNHLY, CDR2 FYNNEI. V dropped 7 bases and J dropped 0 bases, with 13 bases sitting between them. Here the CDR3 DNA reads TGTGCCAGCACCCAGGGTGAATTAGCCAAAAACATTCAGTACTTC. Its translation is CASTQGELAKNIQYF.

This clonotype has a single count. This sequence joins TRBV6-1 and TRBJ2-3; 10 bases align to TRBD1. J gave up 5 bases and V 7 bases, and 9 bases lay outside the gene matches. The CDR3 is 15 amino acids. CDR1 and CDR2 from the germline V gene are MNHNS and SASEGT. CDR3 loop: CASKSGGQGEDTQYF. The CDR3 region has the DNA TGTGCCAGCAAAAGCGGTGGACAGGGGGAAGATACGCAGTATTTT.

This clonotype appeared many times. V usage is TRBV18 and J usage is TRBJ2-1; a weak D match, TRBD1 (6 bases). V was clipped by 2 bases and J by 8 bases, with 10 bases between them. The CDR3 has 13 residues. CDR1 is KGHSH, CDR2 LQKENI, per germline. The CDR3 coding sequence is TGTGCCAGCTCACCAAACAGGGAGCATGAGCAGTTCTTC. The encoded protein is CASSPNREHEQFF.

There are many counts of this clonotype. The chain links TRBV7-9 to TRBJ2-2, with 8 nucleotides matching TRBD1. With 4 bases clipped from V and 0 bases from J, the junction kept 10 bases outside the gene matches. The CDR3 totals 18 residues. Germline CDR1 reads SEHNR; CDR2 reads FQNEAQ (reference sequence). The CDR3 nucleotides are TGTGCCAGCAGCTCCCGGACAGGGAACATCGCGAACACCGGGGAGCTGTTTTTT. It is translated as CASSSRTGNIANTGELFF.

V gene TRBV5-6 combines with J gene TRBJ2-3, with 8 positions matching TRBD2. The length of the CDR3 is 12 residues. The trim removed 5 bases at V and 14 bases at J, leaving 10 bases unmatched. From germline, CDR1 is SGHDT and CDR2 YYEEEE. CDR3 protein: CASREGAGDGYF. CDR3 DNA sequence: TGTGCCAGCAGGGAAGGAGCGGGAGATGGGTATTTT.

In this sample, this clonotype turned up many times. This chain connects TRBV3-1 to TRBJ2-3; weak D call: TRBD1 (6 bases). V gave up 4 bases and J gave up 7 bases, with 18 bases separating them. The CDR3 has 15 amino acids. CDR1 is LGHDT and CDR2 is YNNKEL in the germline V gene (reference sequence). CDR3 in DNA: TGTGCCAGCAGCCCCACGGGGACATCCACGAATACGCAGTATTTT. Encoded protein: CASSPTGTSTNTQYF.

The chain's CDR3 is CASRPPGQGSTGELFF. The DNA of the CDR3 is TGTGCCAGCAGACCCCCGGGACAGGGGAGCACCGGGGAGCTGTTTTTT. The V call is TRBV6-1, the J call TRBJ2-2; TRBD1 agrees at 10 bases. Per the germline V gene, CDR1 is MNHNS and CDR2 is SASEGT. V lost 6 bases and J lost 4; bases outside the gene matches: 8. The CDR3 covers 16 residues.

In its sample, this clonotype was seen many times. J is TRBJ2-1 and V is TRBV3-1; D tentatively fits TRBD1 or TRBD2 (5 bases each). V dropped 4 bases and J dropped 6 bases, with 16 bases sitting between them. The CDR3 length is 15 residues. Germline values: CDR1 LGHDT, CDR2 YNNKEL (reference sequence). Here the CDR3 DNA reads TGTGCCAGCAGCCTTTCGGGGCTAGTCGGCAATGAGCAGTTCTTC. Amino acid sequence: CASSLSGLVGNEQFF.

This clonotype was seen ten or more times. The chain combines TRBV20-1 with TRBJ1-1; D unclear. Looked up from germline, CDR1 is DFQATT and CDR2 is SNEGSKA (reference sequence). V gave up 2 bases and J gave up 10 bases, with 20 bases separating them. CDR3 size: 14 residues. The CDR3, as DNA: TGCAGTGCTAGACCCCTGGACTCTAGGTTAGGAGCTTTCTTT. It codes for CSARPLDSRLGAFF.

This clonotype was picked up a small number of times. The rearrangement links TRBV20-1 to TRBJ2-3, with 16 bases matching TRBD2. Germline V CDR1 and CDR2: DFQATT, SNEGSKA (reference sequence). Unmatched junction bases numbered 3, after V lost 3 bases and J lost 3 bases. CDR3 length: 16 residues. The CDR3 spells CSARGLAGGLTDTQYF. Here the CDR3 DNA reads TGCAGTGCTAGGGGACTAGCGGGAGGGTTAACAGATACGCAGTATTTT.

This clonotype appeared many times. The V gene is TRBV2, the J gene TRBJ2-7, with 7 bases identical to TRBD2. Germline lookup yields CDR1 SNHLY and CDR2 FYNNEI. The CDR3 runs to 11 residues. V lost 7 bases, J lost 4 bases, and 1 base stayed unmatched. The CDR3 sequence is CASTRGYEQYF. The CDR3 DNA follows: TGTGCCAGCACGCGGGGGTACGAGCAGTACTTC.

This clonotype was counted a few times. As DNA, the CDR3 is TGTGCCAGCAGCTTAGCCGGGGACACCGTGGCCTACGAGCAGTACTTC. Residues: CASSLAGDTVAYEQYF. The J gene is TRBJ2-7, the V gene TRBV7-8; D is perhaps TRBD1 (6 bases). Germline CDR1 SGHVS, CDR2 FQNEAQ. Trimming stripped 0 bases from V and 2 bases from J, with 14 bases between. The CDR3 length is 16 residues.

This clonotype was found many times. The V call is TRBV6-1, the J call TRBJ2-1, with 11 bases aligning to TRBD2. The CDR3 totals 16 residues. Trimming at V came to 5 bases and at J to 3 bases, leaving 6 bases not matched to a gene. Germline lookup yields CDR1 MNHNS and CDR2 SASEGT. The CDR3 region is CASSTTGTSGYNEQFF. The CDR3 DNA sequence: TGTGCCAGCAGTACCACCGGGACTAGCGGCTACAATGAGCAGTTCTTC.

In this sample, this clonotype turned up many times. The chain recombines TRBV12-3 or TRBV12-4 with TRBJ1-4, with TRBD1 matching over 7 bases. CDR3 length: 16 residues. The V gene end was trimmed by 6 bases and the J gene end by 7 bases; junction bases not matched to a gene: 14. The chain's CDR3 is CASRRTTGLAGEKLFF. The CDR3 DNA follows: TGTGCCAGCAGGCGGACGACAGGGCTGGCTGGTGAAAAACTGTTTTTT.

Only a few counts were recorded for this clonotype. J is TRBJ1-6 and V is TRBV5-8; 10 nucleotides align to TRBD1. The V segment lost 0 bases and the J segment 6 bases; nucleotides outside the gene matches: 9. This CDR3 has 18 residues. From germline, CDR1 is SGHTS and CDR2 YDEGEE. The chain's CDR3 is CASSLAGDRGSSNSPLHF. CDR3 bases: TGTGCCAGCAGCTTGGCTGGGGACAGGGGCTCGTCTAATTCACCCCTCCACTTT.

This clonotype has ten or more counts. The chain joins TRBV11-2 to TRBJ1-2; 11 nucleotides agree with TRBD1. The length of the CDR3 is 14 residues. Germline V gene data show CDR1 as SGHAT and CDR2 as FQNNGV. V lost 5 bases to trimming and J lost 7 bases; unmatched junction nucleotides: 6. DNA of the CDR3: TGTGCCAGCAGCGGGACAGGGGGAGGAAGTGGCTACACCTTC. As protein: CASSGTGGGSGYTF.